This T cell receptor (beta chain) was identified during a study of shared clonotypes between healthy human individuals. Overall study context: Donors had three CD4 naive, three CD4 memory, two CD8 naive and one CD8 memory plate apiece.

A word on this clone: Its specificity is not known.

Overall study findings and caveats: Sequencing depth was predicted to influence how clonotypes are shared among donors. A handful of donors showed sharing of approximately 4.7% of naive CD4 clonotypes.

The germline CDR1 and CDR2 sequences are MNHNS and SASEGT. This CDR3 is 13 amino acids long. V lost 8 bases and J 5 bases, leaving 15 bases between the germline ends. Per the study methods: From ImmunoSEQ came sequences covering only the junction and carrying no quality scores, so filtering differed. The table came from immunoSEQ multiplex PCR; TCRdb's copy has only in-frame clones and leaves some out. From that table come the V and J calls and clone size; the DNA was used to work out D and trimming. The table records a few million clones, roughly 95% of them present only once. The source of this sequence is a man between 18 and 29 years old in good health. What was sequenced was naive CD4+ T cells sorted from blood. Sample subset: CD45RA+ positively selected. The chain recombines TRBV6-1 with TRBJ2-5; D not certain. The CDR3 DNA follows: TGTGCCAGCCTTTTACAGCTGGGGGAGACCCAGTACTTC. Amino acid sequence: CASLLQLGETQYF.